The 30 T cell receptor beta chains below were found in one sample sequenced in a study of T cells in pancreatic ductal adenocarcinoma. Surgery without prior neoadjuvant therapy was the treatment of the selected pancreatic ductal adenocarcinoma patients. The protocol was immunoSEQ multiplex PCR, while the TCRdb copy is restricted to in-frame clones and leaves out a portion. The sample lists about 97,000 clones, 90% to 95% occurring once. Sequencing was carried out using PBMCs. These TCRs come from a human donor with pancreatic ductal adenocarcinoma.

J is TRBJ1-5 and V is TRBV18, with D uncertain. This CDR3 has 16 amino acids. Germline V gives CDR1 KGHSH, CDR2 LQKENI. Trimming took off 3 bases at V and 0 bases at J, with 12 bases between the two ends. CDR3 in DNA: TGTGCCAGCTCACCGGGAGGACCTTATAGCAATCAGCCCCAGCATTTT. Amino acids: CASSPGGPYSNQPQHF.

The chain couples TRBV29-1 to TRBJ1-1; tentatively, D is TRBD1 (6 bases). V dropped 5 bases and J dropped 0 bases, with 10 bases sitting between them. This CDR3 has 13 residues. Germline assignment: CDR1 SQVTM and CDR2 ANQGSEA. The CDR3 DNA is TGCAGCGTTTCCGGACAGATGAACACTGAAGCTTTCTTT. It codes for CSVSGQMNTEAFF. Supplemented by reference TRBV29-1 and TRBJ1-1, the full variable domain reads SAVISQKPSRDICQRGTSLTIQCQVDSQVTMMFWYRQQPGQSLTLIATANQGSEATYESGFVIDKFPISRPNLTFSTLTVSNMSPEDSSIYLCSVSGQMNTEAFFGQGTRLTVV.

The chain links TRBV6-6 to TRBJ2-7, with D possibly being TRBD1 (6 bases). Germline CDR1 reads MNHNY; CDR2 reads SVGAGI (reference sequence). V lost 5 bases, J lost 0 bases, and 11 bases lay in between. The length of the CDR3 is 14 residues. CDR3 in amino acids: CASSGWDTSYEQYF. The CDR3 DNA reads TGTGCCAGCAGTGGATGGGACACCTCCTACGAGCAGTACTTC.

This CDR3 reads CASSYPGQNQPQHF. CDR3 nucleotide sequence: TGTGCCAGCAGTTACCCCGGACAGAATCAGCCCCAGCATTTT. This sequence joins TRBV6-6 and TRBJ1-5; maybe TRBD1 (6 bases). CDR1 is MNHNY and CDR2 is SVGAGI in the germline V gene (reference sequence). This CDR3 contains 14 residues. V lost 2 bases, J lost 4 bases, and 9 bases lay in between.

The chain is built from TRBV6-1 and TRBJ1-2; D ambiguous. The CDR3 contains 15 residues. Trimming stripped 2 bases from V and 1 base from J, with 11 bases between. Germline V gene sequence: CDR1 MNHNS, CDR2 SASEGT. This chain's CDR3 is CASSEYGGYNYGYTF. CDR3 sequence (DNA): TGTGCCAGCAGTGAATATGGAGGTTATAACTATGGCTACACCTTC.

This CDR3 reads CASSLGRTGEYSRYF. In nucleotides, the CDR3 is TGCGCCAGCAGCTTGGGGCGGACAGGGGAGTATAGTCGGTATTTT. V usage is TRBV5-1 and J usage is TRBJ2-3, with TRBD1 matching over 9 bases. This CDR3 is 15 amino acids long. Germline-derived CDR1 and CDR2 are SGHRS and YFSETQ. J was trimmed by 14 bases and V by 0 bases; bases with no gene match: 13.

For this clone: This sample also contains other DNA sequences that code for the same CDR3. The chain couples TRBV28 to TRBJ1-4; D ambiguous. The CDR3 loop spans 12 amino acids. The V gene lost 8 bases and the J gene lost 5 bases, with 9 bases spanning the gap. Germline-derived CDR1 and CDR2 are MDHEN and SYDVKM. Here the CDR3 reads CASRRGNEKLFF. CDR3 DNA sequence: TGTGCCAGCCGGCGAGGCAATGAAAAACTGTTTTTT.

The DNA for the CDR3 is TGCGCCAGCAGCCAAGACTACGGCGGCTTAGCTGGCTACACCTTC. As protein: CASSQDYGGLAGYTF. The chain links TRBV4-1 to TRBJ1-2; D gene ambiguous. The germline V gene encodes CDR1 MGHRA and CDR2 YSYEKL. Deletions cut 0 bases from V and 7 bases from J, with 15 bases between. CDR3 length equals 15 residues.

The rearrangement links TRBV6-6 to TRBJ2-1, with TRBD1 as a possible D gene (5 bases). The CDR3 totals 12 residues. V shed 0 bases and J shed 16 bases, with 13 bases lying between them. CDR1 and CDR2 from the germline V gene are MNHNY and SVGAGI (reference sequence). CDR3 loop: CASSYSDTGAFF. As DNA, the CDR3 is TGTGCCAGCAGTTACTCAGACACAGGAGCTTTCTTC.

The CDR3 region is CASSLGLRQPQHF. The CDR3 DNA reads as TGTGCCAGCAGCCTCGGACTAAGACAGCCCCAGCATTTT. The chain combines TRBV28 with TRBJ1-5, with D unresolved. The length of the CDR3 is 13 residues. Germline CDR1 is MDHEN and CDR2 is SYDVKM. Trimming cost V 6 bases and J 7 bases, with 13 bases left between them.

This clone showed up just a few times. The chain recombines TRBV2 with TRBJ2-1, with 11 bases that match TRBD2. Germline CDR1 is SNHLY and CDR2 is FYNNEI. With 6 bases clipped from V and 7 bases from J, the junction kept 5 bases outside the gene matches. The CDR3 sequence is 14 residues long. CDR3 nucleotide sequence: TGTGCCAGCAGGTCCCTAGCGGGAGGTAATGAGCAGTTCTTC. As protein: CASRSLAGGNEQFF.

J is TRBJ2-7 and V is TRBV5-1; 9 positions match TRBD1. CDR1 and CDR2 (germline): SGHRS, YFSETQ. The CDR3 has 15 amino acids. V trimming: 5 bases; J trimming: 0 bases; junction bases outside the gene matches: 6. The CDR3 spells CASSPQGAISYEQYF. CDR3 coding DNA: TGCGCCAGCAGTCCACAGGGGGCCATCTCCTACGAGCAGTACTTC.

This chain joins TRBV4-2 and TRBJ2-5; a possible D gene is TRBD2 (6 bases). There are 17 residues in the CDR3. Trimming removed 2 bases at V and 1 base at J, with 17 bases between. Germline V CDR1 and CDR2: LGHNA, YNFKEQ. CDR3 residues: CASSQPAGSGVQETQYF. The CDR3 DNA follows: TGTGCCAGCAGCCAACCCGCGGGTAGCGGAGTCCAAGAGACCCAGTACTTC.

The gene calls are TRBV10-1 and TRBJ2-4, with D unclear. From germline, CDR1 is WNHNN and CDR2 SYGVQD (reference sequence). The CDR3 totals 14 residues. V lost 3 bases and J lost 5, with 11 bases in between. CDR3 bases: TGCGCCAGCAGTGATGGTTTGGCGGAAAACATTCAGTACTTC. It specifies CASSDGLAENIQYF.

This clone was seen a single time. The chain couples TRBV7-2 to TRBJ2-1; the match to TRBD1 covers 11 bases. There are 15 residues in the CDR3. The germline V gene has CDR1 SGHTA and CDR2 FQGNSA. Unmatched junction bases numbered 8, after V lost 4 bases and J lost 9 bases. The CDR3 protein is CASSSRTGGWGEQFF. The CDR3 DNA is TGTGCCAGCAGCTCCCGGACAGGGGGCTGGGGTGAGCAGTTCTTC.

This clone has only one observation. The chain combines TRBV7-6 with TRBJ2-7, with 8 bases that match TRBD2. With V trimmed by 4 bases and J by 7 bases, 9 bases remained unmatched. This CDR3 contains 14 residues. The germline CDR1 and CDR2 sequences are SGHVS and FNYEAQ. The CDR3 DNA reads TGTGCCAGCAGCTCTCGGGACTCGGGGGGGGAGCAGTACTTC. This codes for CASSSRDSGGEQYF.

This chain links TRBV4-1 with TRBJ1-1; TRBD1 might be the D (6 bases). V was shortened by 2 bases and J by 6 bases, with 16 bases between the two germline ends. This CDR3 spans 15 amino acids. The germline V gene has CDR1 MGHRA and CDR2 YSYEKL. Here the CDR3 reads CASSQLEGGSSEAFF. CDR3 DNA sequence: TGCGCCAGCAGCCAACTAGAAGGGGGAAGTTCTGAAGCTTTCTTT.

The genes are TRBV5-4 and TRBJ2-3; the match to TRBD2 covers 7 bases. Germline CDR1 reads SGHNT; CDR2 reads YYREEE (reference sequence). The CDR3 sequence is 16 residues long. With V trimmed by 0 bases and J by 2 bases, 6 bases remained unmatched. The CDR3 nucleotides read TGTGCCAGCAGCTTGGCTTGGGGAGGGCCCACAGATACGCAGTATTTT. It codes for CASSLAWGGPTDTQYF.

A few counts support this clone. This chain connects TRBV4-1 to TRBJ1-4, with D possibly TRBD1 on 5 matching bases. The CDR3 sequence is 15 residues long. The V end lost 0 bases, the J end lost 8 bases, and 13 bases lay between the germline ends. CDR1 is MGHRA and CDR2 is YSYEKL in the germline V gene. The CDR3 DNA reads TGCGCCAGCAGCCAAGACTTCCGGCAGGGAGAAAAACTGTTTTTT. Amino acids: CASSQDFRQGEKLFF.

The V and J genes are TRBV9 and TRBJ2-3, with TRBD2 as a possible D gene (6 bases). The CDR3 contains 15 residues. The germline V and J ends were trimmed by 0 bases and 2 bases, with 10 bases remaining between them. Germline CDR1 SGDLS, CDR2 YYNGEE. CDR3 sequence: CASSVGASDTDTQYF. CDR3 bases: TGTGCCAGCAGCGTAGGGGCTAGCGACACAGATACGCAGTATTTT.

The chain recombines TRBV4-3 with TRBJ2-2, with TRBD2 matching over 12 bases. Germline loops: CDR1 LGHNA, CDR2 YSLEER. J was trimmed by 6 bases and V by 4 bases; bases with no gene match: 6. The CDR3 consists of 16 residues. The CDR3 DNA reads as TGCGCCAGCAGCCGACTAGCGGGAGTAGGGGCCGGGGAGCTGTTTTTT. Translation gives CASSRLAGVGAGELFF.

V is TRBV5-8 and J is TRBJ2-2, with TRBD1 matching over 8 bases. V trimming: 5 bases; J trimming: 4 bases; junction bases outside the gene matches: 7. CDR1 is SGHTS and CDR2 is YDEGEE in the germline V gene. The CDR3 runs 15 residues. As DNA, the CDR3 is TGTGCCAGCAGTTACCGGACAGGGTTCACCGGGGAGCTGTTTTTT. Residues: CASSYRTGFTGELFF.

V and J are TRBV10-2 and TRBJ2-7; 8 nucleotides agree with TRBD1. The CDR3 contains 13 residues. The germline gives CDR1 WSHSY, CDR2 SAAADI. The V and J ends lost 6 bases and 5 bases, in that order; junction bases with no gene match: 6. CDR3 bases: TGCGCCAGCAGAGGAACAGGGGGTCACGAGCAGTACTTC. It encodes CASRGTGGHEQYF.

The chain combines TRBV9 with TRBJ2-4, with D perhaps TRBD1 (5 bases). The CDR3 covers 15 residues. The germline CDR1 and CDR2 sequences are SGDLS and YYNGEE. V lost 0 bases, J lost 8 bases, and 15 bases lay in between. The CDR3 loop reads CASSVGPGLGDIQYF. DNA for the CDR3: TGTGCCAGCAGCGTAGGGCCCGGTCTAGGGGACATTCAGTACTTC.

This chain joins TRBV7-9 and TRBJ2-1; D not certain. The CDR3 runs 17 residues. Trimming took off 2 bases at V and 4 bases at J, with 18 bases between the two ends. Per the germline V gene, CDR1 is SEHNR and CDR2 is FQNEAQ (reference sequence). CDR3 sequence: CASSLRPTTYGYNEQFF. In DNA, the CDR3 is TGTGCCAGCAGCTTAAGGCCGACAACGTACGGTTACAATGAGCAGTTCTTC.

V gene TRBV4-1 combines with J gene TRBJ1-4; no firm D call. The CDR3 totals 16 residues. The ends were cut back, 2 bases at V and 8 bases at J, with 18 bases in the middle. Germline V gives CDR1 MGHRA, CDR2 YSYEKL. The CDR3 region has the DNA TGCGCCAGCAGCCAATCCAGGTACACCGGGAACGAAAAACTGTTTTTT. Translating gives CASSQSRYTGNEKLFF.

This clone is a singleton in its sample. The chain employs TRBV15 and TRBJ2-7; possible D gene TRBD2, 6 bases. Germline lookup yields CDR1 LNHNV and CDR2 YYDKDF (reference sequence). V lost 1 base and J 6 bases, leaving 10 bases between the germline ends. The CDR3 is 13 amino acids. This chain's CDR3 is CATSRGGVGEQYF. In DNA, the CDR3 is TGTGCCACCAGCAGAGGGGGGGTAGGCGAGCAGTACTTC.

This clone appeared a single time. The chain carries TRBV9 and TRBJ1-2; D might be TRBD1 (6 bases). The germline V gene has CDR1 SGDLS and CDR2 YYNGEE. CDR3 length: 17 residues. V lost 4 bases and J 3 bases, leaving 22 bases between the germline ends. CDR3 coding DNA: TGTGCCAGCAGCCCCCGAGGGGGACATTTAGGGGACTATGGCTACACCTTC. Protein product: CASSPRGGHLGDYGYTF.

The gene calls are TRBV7-2 and TRBJ2-5; D perhaps matches TRBD1 (6 bases). Trimming took 2 bases from V and 5 from J, leaving 9 bases between them. The CDR3 covers 13 residues. Per germline, CDR1 SGHTA and CDR2 FQGNSA. The CDR3 nucleotides read TGTGCCAGCAGCTTAAACAGGGTGGAGACCCAGTACTTC. This codes for CASSLNRVETQYF.

The V call is TRBV6-5, the J call TRBJ1-1, with TRBD1 matching over 8 bases. The germline CDR1 and CDR2 sequences are MNHEY and SVGAGI. CDR3 length equals 11 residues. The V and J ends lost 6 bases and 7 bases, in that order; junction bases with no gene match: 1. CDR3 protein: CASRQGVEAFF. For the CDR3, the DNA is TGTGCCAGCAGACAGGGGGTTGAAGCTTTCTTT.